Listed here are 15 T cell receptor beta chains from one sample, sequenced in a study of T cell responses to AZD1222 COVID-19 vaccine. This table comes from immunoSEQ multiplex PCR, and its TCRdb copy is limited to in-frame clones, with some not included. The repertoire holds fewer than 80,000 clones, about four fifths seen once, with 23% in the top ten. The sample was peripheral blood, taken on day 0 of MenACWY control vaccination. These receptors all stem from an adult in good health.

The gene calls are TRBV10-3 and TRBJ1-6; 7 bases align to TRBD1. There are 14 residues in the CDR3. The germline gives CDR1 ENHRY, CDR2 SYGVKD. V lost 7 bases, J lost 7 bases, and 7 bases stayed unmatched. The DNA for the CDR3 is TGTGCCATCAACGCTGGGACAGAGAATTCACCCCTCCACTTT. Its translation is CAINAGTENSPLHF.

The CDR3 bases are TGTGCCACCAGCAGAGATCGTCTCAACACCGGGGAGCTGTTTTTT. This translates into CATSRDRLNTGELFF. The J gene is TRBJ2-2, the V gene TRBV15; no clear D gene. The CDR3 runs 15 residues. Germline V gene sequence: CDR1 LNHNV, CDR2 YYDKDF (reference sequence). Between the trimmed V and J ends, which lost 0 bases and 2 bases, there was a span of 7 bases.

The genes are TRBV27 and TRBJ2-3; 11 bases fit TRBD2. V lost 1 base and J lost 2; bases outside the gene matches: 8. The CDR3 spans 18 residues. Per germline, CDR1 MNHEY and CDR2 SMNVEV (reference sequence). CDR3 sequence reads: CASSLYPPTSGTTDTQYF. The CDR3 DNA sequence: TGTGCCAGCAGTTTATACCCCCCGACTAGCGGGACCACAGATACGCAGTATTTT.

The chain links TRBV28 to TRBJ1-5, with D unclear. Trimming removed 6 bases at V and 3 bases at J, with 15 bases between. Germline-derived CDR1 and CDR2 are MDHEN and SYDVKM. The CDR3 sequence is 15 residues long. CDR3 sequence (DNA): TGTGCCAGCAGCTCCTCAGAGACACACAATCAGCCCCAGCATTTT. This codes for CASSSSETHNQPQHF.

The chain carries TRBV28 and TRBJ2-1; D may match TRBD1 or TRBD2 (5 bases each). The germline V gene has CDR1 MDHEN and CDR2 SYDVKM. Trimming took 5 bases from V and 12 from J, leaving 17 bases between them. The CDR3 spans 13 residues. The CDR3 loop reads CASSHPVLGPQFF. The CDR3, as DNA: TGTGCCAGCAGTCACCCTGTTTTGGGACCGCAGTTCTTC.

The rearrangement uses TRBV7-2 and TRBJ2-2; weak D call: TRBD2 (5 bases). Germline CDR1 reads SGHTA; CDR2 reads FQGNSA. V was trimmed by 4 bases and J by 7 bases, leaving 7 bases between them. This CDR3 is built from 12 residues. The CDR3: CASSSGVGELFF. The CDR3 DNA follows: TGTGCCAGCAGCTCCGGGGTCGGGGAGCTGTTTTTT.

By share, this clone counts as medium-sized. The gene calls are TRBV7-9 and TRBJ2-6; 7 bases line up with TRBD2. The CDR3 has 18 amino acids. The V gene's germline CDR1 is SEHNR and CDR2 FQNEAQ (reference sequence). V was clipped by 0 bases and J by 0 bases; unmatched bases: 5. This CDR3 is CASSLAGRGSSGANVLTF. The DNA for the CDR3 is TGTGCCAGCAGCTTAGCGGGGAGGGGAAGCTCTGGGGCCAACGTCCTGACTTTC.

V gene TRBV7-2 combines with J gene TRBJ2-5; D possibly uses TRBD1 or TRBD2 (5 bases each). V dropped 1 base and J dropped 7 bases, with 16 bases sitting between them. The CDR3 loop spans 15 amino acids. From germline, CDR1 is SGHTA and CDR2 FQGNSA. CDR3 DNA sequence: TGTGCCAGCAGCTTAGACGGCCTAGCTGGGGGGACCCAGTACTTC. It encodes CASSLDGLAGGTQYF.

The CDR3 protein is CASSIGGPYNEQFF. The CDR3, as DNA: TGTGCCAGTAGTATCGGGGGGCCGTACAATGAGCAGTTCTTC. The chain links TRBV19 to TRBJ2-1; tentative D call: TRBD2 (7 bases). Germline CDR1 LNHDA, CDR2 SQIVND (reference sequence). The V gene lost 3 bases and the J gene lost 4 bases, with 10 bases spanning the gap. This CDR3 is 14 amino acids long.

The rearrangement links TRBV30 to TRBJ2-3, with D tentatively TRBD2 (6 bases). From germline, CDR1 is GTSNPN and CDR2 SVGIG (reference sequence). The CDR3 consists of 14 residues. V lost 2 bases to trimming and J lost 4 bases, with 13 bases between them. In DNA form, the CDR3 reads TGTGCCTGGAGTCCCGGGACTCTCGCAGATACGCAGTATTTT. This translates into CAWSPGTLADTQYF.

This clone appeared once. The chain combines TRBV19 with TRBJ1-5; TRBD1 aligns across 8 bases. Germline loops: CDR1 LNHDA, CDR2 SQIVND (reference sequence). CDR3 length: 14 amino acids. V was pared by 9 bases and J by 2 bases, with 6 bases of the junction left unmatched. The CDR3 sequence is CASSGQGGNQPQHF. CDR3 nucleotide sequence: TGTGCCAGCTCAGGACAGGGTGGCAATCAGCCCCAGCATTTT.

CDR3 coding DNA: TGTGCCAGCAGTTTATCGGGAGGGACAGGGCTCTCATACGAGCAGTACTTC. It specifies CASSLSGGTGLSYEQYF. The V gene is TRBV27, the J gene TRBJ2-7; 9 nucleotides align to TRBD1. Germline CDR1 is MNHEY and CDR2 is SMNVEV (reference sequence). With V trimmed by 0 bases and J by 4 bases, 10 bases remained unmatched. The CDR3 is 17 amino acids.

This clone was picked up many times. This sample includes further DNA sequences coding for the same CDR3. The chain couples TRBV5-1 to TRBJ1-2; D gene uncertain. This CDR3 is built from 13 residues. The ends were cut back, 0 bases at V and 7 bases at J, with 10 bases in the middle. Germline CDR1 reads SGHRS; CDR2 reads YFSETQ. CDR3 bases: TGCGCCAGCAGCTTGGAGGCAGGCGGTGGCTACACCTTC. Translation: CASSLEAGGGYTF. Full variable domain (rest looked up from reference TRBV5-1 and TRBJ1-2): KAGVTQTPRYLIKTRGQQVTLSCSPISGHRSVSWYQQTPGQGLQFLFEYFSETQRNKGNFPGRFSGRQFSNSRSEMNVSTLELGDSALYLCASSLEAGGGYTFGSGTRLTVV.

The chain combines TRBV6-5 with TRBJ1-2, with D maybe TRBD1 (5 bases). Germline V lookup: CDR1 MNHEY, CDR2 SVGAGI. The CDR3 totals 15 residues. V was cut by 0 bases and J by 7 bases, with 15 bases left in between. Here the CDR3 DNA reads TGTGCCAGCAGTTACTCCTTCAGGGAATTAAGTGGCTACACCTTC. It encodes CASSYSFRELSGYTF.

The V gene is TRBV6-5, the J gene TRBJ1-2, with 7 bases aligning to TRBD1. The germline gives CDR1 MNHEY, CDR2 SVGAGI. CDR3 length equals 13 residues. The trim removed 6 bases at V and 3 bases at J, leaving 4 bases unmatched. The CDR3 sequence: CASRIQGDYGYTF. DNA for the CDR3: TGTGCCAGCAGAATCCAGGGGGACTATGGCTACACCTTC.